This T cell receptor (beta chain) was sequenced for a study of blood T cell repertoires in COVID-19 (dated by TCRdb to about 2020). With respect to the entire study: The collaborator samples originated in the United States, Italy and Spain and spanned the acute and convalescent phases of COVID-19. The material from the prospective study consisted of cDNA or gDNA derived from T cells, B-cell-depleted T cells, or PBMCs. The dataset comprised deeply sampled blood TCRbeta repertoires from subjects exposed to, actively infected with, or recovered from COVID-19. A freely available public database, intended as a resource for researchers studying the immune response to SARS-CoV-2, is where the repertoires were released. The samples were drawn from the first 160 participants of the ongoing ImmuneRACE study and from some 1,300 subjects provided by 6 global collaborators. Nearly every sample came with metadata listing a de-identified subject ID, COVID-19 status, age in years and sex. HLA class I and class II types, where available, came from metadata supplied by the sample provider rather than from assay-based typing.

What the study reported, not specific to this receptor: How much clinical and demographic metadata was included differed by source and by participant, and the metadata was provided uncurated.

TCRbeta CDR3 regions were amplified from genomic DNA by means of the immunoSEQ Assay, a bias-controlled multiplex PCR. Regarding the original processing steps: The number of nucleated cells in each sample was estimated from the amplification of reference gene primers within the assay. To quantify the absolute abundance of each unique TCRbeta CDR3 rearrangement, sequence reads were collapsed and filtered. For each sample, productive Simpson clonality was calculated as the square root of Simpson's diversity index over productive rearrangements. Here the immuneACCESS table is served through TCRdb, limited to in-frame sequences with V and J called. Missing clones are a known gap in these copies; in checked studies unresolved V genes cover under half, and the rest lacks a known reason. That table is the source of V, J and clone size, and D and trimming were worked out from the DNA. The sample has 72,000 or so clones on record, 90% of them singletons. The ten largest clones add up to less than 0.8% of the sample.

The collaborating institutions used their own protocols to collect whole blood in K2EDTA tubes. For TCRbeta analysis, collaborators shipped samples as frozen whole blood, isolated PBMCs, or DNA extracted from either of those sample types. As for this clone: The target of this receptor is not known. No much larger clone exists at a distance of one base, and base qualities are not known.

From the germline V gene, CDR1 is MNHEY and CDR2 is SVGEGT. The CDR3 runs 15 residues from the cysteine to the phenylalanine. Of all the DNA, just the CDR3 is kept, 45 bases in frame from base 1. For this chain, trimming is 6 bases at the V end and 6 bases at the J end, and the number of junction bases without a gene match is 9. The source material was peripheral blood. The V and J genes are TRBV6-2 or TRBV6-3 and TRBJ2-2, and 8 junctional nucleotides match TRBD2. The receptor comes from a woman of 80 years or more with acute or convalescent COVID-19. The nucleotide sequence is given as TGTGCCAGCAGCCCCCGGACTAGCCGGTCCGGGGAGCTGTTTTTT. It is translated as CASSPRTSRSGELFF.